Below, 19 T cell receptor beta chains from the same sample are listed, as sequenced in a study of blood T cell repertoires in COVID-19. Libraries were prepared by immunoSEQ multiplex PCR; TCRdb keeps only in-frame clonotypes and omits some of them. The table has around 55,000 clones, about nine tenths seen once; the top ten hold roughly 6.2%. Material: peripheral blood. These receptor sequences come from a man aged 35 to 55 with acute or convalescent COVID-19.

This chain connects TRBV5-1 to TRBJ2-2; TRBD2 agrees at 11 bases. Germline trimming cut 0 bases from V and 4 bases from J; bases unmatched to any gene: 5. This CDR3 spans 17 amino acids. The germline gives CDR1 SGHRS, CDR2 YFSETQ. DNA for the CDR3: TGCGCCAGCAGCTTGGTAGCGGGAGGGCCTGGCACCGGGGAGCTGTTTTTT. This encodes CASSLVAGGPGTGELFF.

This rearrangement joins TRBV6-6 to TRBJ2-1; the D gene is possibly TRBD1 (6 bases). The germline gives CDR1 MNHNY, CDR2 SVGAGI (reference sequence). CDR3 length: 13 residues. V gave up 8 bases and J gave up 3 bases, with 11 bases separating them. CDR3 loop: CASSTDSYNEQFF. CDR3 in DNA: TGTGCCAGCTCCACGGACAGCTACAATGAGCAGTTCTTC.

CDR3 coding DNA: TGTGCCAGTAGTATTGGAACGGGAGTTTTGGCAGATACGCAGTATTTT. Protein product: CASSIGTGVLADTQYF. The chain carries TRBV19 and TRBJ2-3, with a weak D call TRBD2 (6 bases). Trimming shortened V by 3 bases and J by 4 bases, and 17 bases separated the two germline ends. The CDR3 contains 16 residues. Germline-derived CDR1 and CDR2 are LNHDA and SQIVND (reference sequence).

V is TRBV11-3 and J is TRBJ2-1; D might be TRBD2 (6 bases). Looked up from germline, CDR1 is SGHNT and CDR2 is YENEEA. The CDR3 is 13 residues long. The V and J ends lost 5 bases and 4 bases respectively, with 9 bases between them. For the CDR3, the DNA is TGTGCCAGCAGCCGGGGAGGTTACAATGAGCAGTTCTTC. Translated, it gives CASSRGGYNEQFF. Full variable domain (rest looked up from reference TRBV11-3 and TRBJ2-1): EAGVVQSPRYKIIEKKQPVAFWCNPISGHNTLYWYLQNLGQGPELLIRYENEEAVDDSQLPKDRFSAERLKGVDSTLKIQPAELGDSAVYLCASSRGGYNEQFFGPGTRLTVL.

The V call is TRBV11-2, the J call TRBJ1-3; TRBD1 might be the D (5 bases). This CDR3 has 14 amino acids. V gave up 8 bases and J gave up 0 bases, with 11 bases separating them. The germline CDR1 and CDR2 sequences are SGHAT and FQNNGV. The CDR3 loop is CASRDRSSGNTIYF. CDR3 coding DNA: TGTGCCAGCCGCGACAGAAGCTCTGGAAACACCATATATTTT.

The gene calls are TRBV6-2 or TRBV6-3 and TRBJ2-3; D is ambiguous. From germline, CDR1 is MNHEY and CDR2 SVGEGT. Trimming cost V 2 bases and J 0 bases, with 12 bases left between them. CDR3 length equals 16 residues. CDR3 residues: CASSYGWSSSTDTQYF. DNA for the CDR3: TGTGCCAGCAGTTACGGGTGGAGTTCAAGCACAGATACGCAGTATTTT.

The CDR3 loop reads CASSEGGRGYGYTF. The CDR3 nucleotides are TGTGCCAGCAGTGAAGGGGGCAGGGGATATGGCTACACCTTC. This rearrangement joins TRBV2 to TRBJ1-2; a possible D gene is TRBD1 (6 bases). Germline V gene lookup returns CDR1 SNHLY and CDR2 FYNNEI. This CDR3 has 14 residues. V was shortened by 1 base and J by 5 bases, with 11 bases between the two germline ends. Variable domain in full (rest from reference TRBV2 and TRBJ1-2): EPEVTQTPSHQVTQMGQEVILRCVPISNHLYFYWYRQILGQKVEFLVSFYNNEISEKSEIFDDQFSVERPDGSNFTLKIRSTKLEDSAMYFCASSEGGRGYGYTFGSGTRLTVV.

The chain uses TRBV11-3 and TRBJ2-5; the match to TRBD1 covers 9 bases. The CDR3 totals 15 residues. Germline values: CDR1 SGHNT, CDR2 YENEEA. V was pared by 4 bases and J by 2 bases, with 5 bases of the junction left unmatched. CDR3 nucleotides: TGTGCCAGCAGCTCTTGGACAGGGGAGCAAGAGACCCAGTACTTC. As protein: CASSSWTGEQETQYF.

The chain employs TRBV5-1 and TRBJ2-1, with TRBD2 as a possible D gene (5 bases). V was cut by 1 base and J by 5 bases, with 10 bases left in between. Looked up from germline, CDR1 is SGHRS and CDR2 is YFSETQ. This CDR3 has 14 amino acids. In DNA form, the CDR3 reads TGCGCCAGCAGCTTGAAGGCGGAGGACAATGAGCAGTTCTTC. Translation: CASSLKAEDNEQFF.

This chain connects TRBV5-4 to TRBJ1-6; TRBD1 aligns across 9 bases. The V segment lost 1 base and the J segment 0 bases; nucleotides outside the gene matches: 2. CDR1 SGHNT and CDR2 YYREEE come from the germline V gene (reference sequence). CDR3 length equals 17 residues. CDR3 sequence reads: CASSLTGGNSYNSPLHF. The CDR3 DNA sequence: TGTGCCAGCAGCTTGACAGGGGGCAACTCCTATAATTCACCCCTCCACTTT. The whole variable domain, remainder taken from reference TRBV5-4 and TRBJ1-6, is ETGVTQSPTHLIKTRGQQVTLRCSSQSGHNTVSWYQQALGQGPQFIFQYYREEENGRGNFPPRFSGLQFPNYSSELNVNALELDDSALYLCASSLTGGNSYNSPLHFGNGTRLTVT.

This clone was recorded once. V and J are TRBV15 and TRBJ1-5, with a possible D match to TRBD1 (5 bases). Trimming removed 0 bases at V and 2 bases at J, with 11 bases between. The CDR3 length is 16 residues. Per the germline V gene, CDR1 is LNHNV and CDR2 is YYDKDF (reference sequence). The CDR3 loop is CATSRETGGGNQPQHF. The CDR3 DNA reads TGTGCCACCAGCAGAGAAACGGGGGGAGGCAATCAGCCCCAGCATTTT.

This rearrangement joins TRBV4-2 to TRBJ2-7; 7 bases align to TRBD2. The V gene's germline CDR1 is LGHNA and CDR2 YNFKEQ. The CDR3 totals 15 residues. Trimming at V came to 0 bases and at J to 3 bases, leaving 5 bases not matched to a gene. DNA for the CDR3: TGTGCCAGCAGCCAAGAACCGGGAGGCCACTACGAGCAGTACTTC. Translated, it gives CASSQEPGGHYEQYF.

The chain combines TRBV19 with TRBJ1-5; D ambiguous. The length of the CDR3 is 16 residues. Germline V gives CDR1 LNHDA, CDR2 SQIVND (reference sequence). V lost 6 bases, J lost 2 bases, and 17 bases lay in between. The CDR3, as DNA: TGTGCCAGTAGCCTCGGGTTCCTCGGGGGCAATCAGCCCCAGCATTTT. Translation: CASSLGFLGGNQPQHF.

The chain links TRBV7-9 to TRBJ2-5; 9 bases line up with TRBD2. The CDR3 is made up of 16 amino acids. The germline V gene has CDR1 SEHNR and CDR2 FQNEAQ (reference sequence). V trimming: 4 bases; J trimming: 5 bases; junction bases outside the gene matches: 11. The CDR3 coding sequence is TGTGCCAGCAGCTCCCCGCGGGGGGGAACCGGTGAGACCCAGTACTTC. It encodes CASSSPRGGTGETQYF.

The chain couples TRBV6-5 to TRBJ1-3; D possibly corresponds to TRBD1 (5 bases). The CDR3 covers 15 residues. The V end was cut by 6 bases, the J end by 0 bases, with 12 bases between. Germline loops: CDR1 MNHEY, CDR2 SVGAGI. The CDR3, as DNA: TGTGCCAGCAGACCCAGGGATCCCTCTGGAAACACCATATATTTT. This gives the protein CASRPRDPSGNTIYF.

The chain has TRBV11-3 and TRBJ1-2; D is perhaps TRBD1 (6 bases). Trimming pared 5 bases from V and 0 bases from J, leaving 13 bases between. The CDR3 totals 15 residues. Germline CDR1 and CDR2: SGHNT and YENEEA. CDR3 nucleotides: TGTGCCAGCAGCCTTGGGGACAAGACTAACTATGGCTACACCTTC. It translates to CASSLGDKTNYGYTF.

The chain joins TRBV19 to TRBJ1-1; D is unresolved. Trimming left V 5 bases short and J 2 bases short, with 9 bases between. Germline CDR1 and CDR2: LNHDA and SQIVND (reference sequence). The CDR3 sequence is 13 residues long. Written as DNA, the CDR3 is TGTGCCAGTAGTGACACCCTAAACACTGAAGCTTTCTTT. It translates to CASSDTLNTEAFF.

The CDR3 nucleotides read TGTGCCAGCAGTTCTACCCTCAGGGGTGGAAGTGGCTACACCTTC. Translated, it gives CASSSTLRGGSGYTF. The gene calls are TRBV7-2 and TRBJ1-2; TRBD1 might be the D (6 bases). The CDR3 sequence is 15 residues long. Germline values: CDR1 SGHTA, CDR2 FQGNSA. Trimming took 6 bases from V and 7 from J, leaving 21 bases between them.

This rearrangement joins TRBV27 to TRBJ2-1, with 10 bases fitting TRBD2. Trimming cost V 4 bases and J 3 bases; bases outside gene matches: 9. Germline CDR1 and CDR2: MNHEY and SMNVEV (reference sequence). CDR3 length: 17 amino acids. DNA for the CDR3: TGTGCCAGCAGTTATTTACTAGCGGGAACGCGCTACAATGAGCAGTTCTTC. Its translation: CASSYLLAGTRYNEQFF.